This T cell receptor (delta chain) was identified during a study of γδ T cells in repeated Plasmodium falciparum infection. As for the study in general: Donors were malaria-exposed Malian children or age- and gender-matched Australian children. Four controlled malaria infections with P. falciparum NF54 spanned roughly 97 weeks. Samples were taken at baseline, before some infections, and 21 days after each.

TCRdb re-called the multiplex PCR reads with CATT. The sample has under 50,000 delta-chain clones, less than 2% seen once. Regarding this clone: This likely reflects a read error, since a far larger clone is one base away. The sample holds other DNA sequences that translate to the same CDR3.

What was sequenced was gamma-delta T cells from blood. The clonotype originates from a pool of human donors (malaria-infected and uninfected, not separated).

The chain's CDR3 is CALGEREVWDTDKLIF. CDR3 DNA: TGTGCTCTTGGGGAACGGGAGGTTTGGGACACCGACAAACTCATCTTT. J is TRDJ1 and V is TRDV1; no clear D. Germline loops: CDR1 TSWWSYY, CDR2 QGS. This CDR3 contains 16 residues.